This T cell receptor (beta chain) was recovered during a study of cytomegalovirus exposure and HLA in healthy donors. 13 Jbeta primers and 60 Vbeta primers were used for the PCR. Method: immunoSEQ multiplex PCR; TCRdb's copy keeps in-frame clones and lacks some. This sample has around 90,000 clones, with approximately 64% found just once. V lost 4 bases to trimming and J lost 6 bases; unmatched junction nucleotides: 7. Germline values: CDR1 SQVTM, CDR2 ANQGSEA. The CDR3 contains 16 residues. The chain couples TRBV29-1 to TRBJ2-1, with 15 bases fitting TRBD2. This TCR came from a woman in her 50s in good health and CMV-seropositive. Sequenced sample: PBMCs. CDR3: CSVARTSGGVGNEQFF. The CDR3 nucleotides are TGCAGCGTTGCCCGGACTAGCGGGGGGGTGGGCAATGAGCAGTTCTTC.